This T cell receptor beta chain was observed in a study of T-cell reconstitution after alpha-beta-depleted transplantation in children. Construction of the TCRbeta library involved unique molecular identifiers. TCRdb reanalysed the PCR reads using MiXCR and keeps one entry per CDR3 protein. The data contain about 500,000 distinct CDR3 sequences, 32% of them seen just once; the ten biggest clones take up approximately 2.3%. The CDR3 has 13 amino acids. J lost 7 bases, V lost 5 bases, and 6 bases had no gene match. Looked up from germline, CDR1 is SGHTA and CDR2 is FQGTGA. This specimen was PBMCs from the stem cell graft donor, taken from the stem cell graft. The chain couples TRBV7-3 to TRBJ2-5; the match to TRBD2 covers 8 bases. The clonotype was recovered from a human donor who donated a stem cell graft to a child with aplastic anemia. CDR3 amino acids: CASSPGTRWTQYF. The CDR3 DNA reads TGTGCCAGCAGCCCCGGGACTAGGTGGACCCAGTACTTC.